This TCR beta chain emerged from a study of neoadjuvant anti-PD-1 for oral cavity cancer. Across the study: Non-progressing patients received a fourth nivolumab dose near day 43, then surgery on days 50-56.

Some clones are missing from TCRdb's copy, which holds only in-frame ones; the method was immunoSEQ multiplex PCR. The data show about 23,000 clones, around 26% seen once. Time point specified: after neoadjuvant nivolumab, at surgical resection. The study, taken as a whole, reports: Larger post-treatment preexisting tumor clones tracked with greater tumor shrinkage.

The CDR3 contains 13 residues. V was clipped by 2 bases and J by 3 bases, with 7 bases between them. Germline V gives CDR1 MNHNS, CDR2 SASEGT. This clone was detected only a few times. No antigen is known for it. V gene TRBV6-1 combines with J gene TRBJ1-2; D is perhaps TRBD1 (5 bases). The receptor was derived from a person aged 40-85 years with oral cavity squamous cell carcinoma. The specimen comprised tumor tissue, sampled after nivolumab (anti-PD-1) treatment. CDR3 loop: CASSEQGDYGYTF. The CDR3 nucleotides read TGTGCCAGCAGTGAACAGGGTGACTATGGCTACACCTTC.